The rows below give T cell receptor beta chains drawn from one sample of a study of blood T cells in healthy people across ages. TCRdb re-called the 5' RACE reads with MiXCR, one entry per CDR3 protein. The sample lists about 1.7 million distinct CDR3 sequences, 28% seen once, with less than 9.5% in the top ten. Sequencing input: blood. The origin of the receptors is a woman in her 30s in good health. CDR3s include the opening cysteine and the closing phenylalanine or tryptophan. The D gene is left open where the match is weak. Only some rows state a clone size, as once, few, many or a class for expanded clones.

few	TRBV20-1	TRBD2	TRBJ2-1	CSASGRASGSWDEQFF	TGCAGTGCTTCTGGGCGGGCTAGCGGGAGTTGGGATGAGCAGTTCTTC
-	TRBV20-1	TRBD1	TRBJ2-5	CSAPTGEETQYF	TGCAGTGCTCCGACAGGGGAAGAGACCCAGTACTTC
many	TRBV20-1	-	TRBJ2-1	CSASSPGSYNEQFF	TGCAGTGCTAGTAGCCCCGGCTCCTACAATGAGCAGTTCTTC
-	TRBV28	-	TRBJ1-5	CASSFARAGVNQPQHF	TGTGCCAGCAGTTTTGCCCGGGCAGGGGTCAATCAGCCCCAGCATTTT
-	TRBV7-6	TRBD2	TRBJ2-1	CASSSGLAGGLRDEQFF	TGTGCCAGCAGCTCAGGACTAGCGGGGGGCCTGAGGGATGAGCAGTTCTTC
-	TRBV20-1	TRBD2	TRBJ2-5	CSARSSGRGETRYF	TGCAGTGCTAGATCTAGCGGGAGGGGAGAGACCCGGTACTTC
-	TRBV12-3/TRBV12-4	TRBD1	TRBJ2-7	CASNLTGTGAYEQYF	TGTGCCAGCAATTTGACCGGGACAGGGGCCTACGAGCAGTACTTC
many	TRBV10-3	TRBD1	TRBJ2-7	CAISEKDRGSYEQYF	TGTGCCATCAGTGAAAAGGACAGGGGCTCCTACGAGCAGTACTTC
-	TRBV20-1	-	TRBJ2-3	CSARDVKNIVDTQYF	TGCAGTGCTAGAGATGTGAAGAATATCGTAGATACGCAGTATTTT
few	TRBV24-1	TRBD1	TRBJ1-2	CATSDGQGAPNYGYTF	TGTGCCACCAGTGATGGGCAGGGGGCTCCAAACTATGGCTACACCTTC
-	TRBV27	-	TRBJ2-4	CASSLSPPGSLPPYF	TGTGCCAGCAGTTTAAGCCCCCCAGGGTCCCTCCCTCCGTACTTC
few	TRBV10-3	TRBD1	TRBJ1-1	CAISDGDRVTEAFF	TGTGCCATCAGTGACGGGGACAGGGTCACTGAAGCTTTCTTT
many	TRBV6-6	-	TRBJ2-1	CASSRAGASRNEQFF	TGTGCCAGCAGCAGGGCAGGGGCAAGTAGAAATGAGCAGTTCTTC
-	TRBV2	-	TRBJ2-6	CASSSLKVSGANVLTF	TGTGCCAGCAGCTCCCTCAAGGTCTCTGGGGCCAACGTCCTGACTTTC
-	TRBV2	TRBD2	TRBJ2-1	CASRGLAWGEQFF	TGTGCCAGCAGGGGACTAGCGTGGGGTGAGCAGTTCTTC
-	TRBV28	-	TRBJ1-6	CASRLSSQGLPLHF	TGTGCCAGCAGGTTATCGTCGCAGGGACTACCCCTCCACTTT
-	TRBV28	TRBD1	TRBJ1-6	CASSAGQGGIPLHF	TGTGCCAGCAGCGCCGGACAGGGGGGTATCCCCCTCCACTTT
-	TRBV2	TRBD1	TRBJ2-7	CASRAPRGPEQYF	TGTGCCAGCAGGGCCCCGAGGGGGCCCGAGCAGTACTTC
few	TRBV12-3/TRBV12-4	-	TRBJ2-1	CASGFQGIDEQFF	TGTGCCAGCGGGTTTCAGGGGATCGATGAGCAGTTCTTC
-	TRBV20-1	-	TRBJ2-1	CSASSDPYNEQFF	TGCAGTGCTAGCTCCGATCCCTACAATGAGCAGTTCTTC
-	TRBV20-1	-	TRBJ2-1	CSAHPRVSGETQFF	TGCAGTGCCCACCCTCGGGTTTCGGGGGAGACCCAGTTCTTC
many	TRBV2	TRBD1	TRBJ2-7	CASSRQGSTYEQYF	TGTGCCAGCAGTCGACAGGGCTCGACCTACGAGCAGTACTTC
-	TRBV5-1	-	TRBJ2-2	CASSPRRGVNTGELFF	TGCGCCAGCAGCCCCCGACGAGGGGTGAACACCGGGGAGCTGTTTTTT
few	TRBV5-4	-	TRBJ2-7	CTSSSQKSPEQYF	TGTACCAGCAGCTCGCAAAAGTCTCCCGAGCAGTACTTC
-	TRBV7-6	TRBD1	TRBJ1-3	CASSLPQGDGNTIYF	TGTGCCAGCAGCTTACCTCAGGGGGATGGAAACACCATATATTTT
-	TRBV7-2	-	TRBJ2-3	CASKPTNTQYF	TGTGCCAGCAAGCCCACGAATACGCAGTATTTT
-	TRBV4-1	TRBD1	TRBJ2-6	CASSLDTGGAGANVPTF	TGCGCCAGCAGCCTAGATACAGGGGGCGCTGGGGCCAACGTCCCGACTTTC
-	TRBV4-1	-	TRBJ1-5	CASSQDGGQGQPQHF	TGCGCCAGCAGCCAAGATGGGGGGCAAGGGCAGCCCCAGCATTTT
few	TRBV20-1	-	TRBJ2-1	CSARRTGAQHNEQFF	TGCAGTGCTCGAAGAACGGGAGCCCAGCACAATGAGCAGTTCTTC
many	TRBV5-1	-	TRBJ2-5	CASSLQREETQYF	TGTGCCAGCAGCTTACAGCGGGAAGAGACCCAGTACTTC
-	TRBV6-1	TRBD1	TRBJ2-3	CASRPGQRTDTQYF	TGTGCCAGCAGGCCGGGACAGCGCACAGATACGCAGTATTTT
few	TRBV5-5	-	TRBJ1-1	CASSFSRDGTEAFF	TGTGCCAGCAGTTTTTCAAGGGATGGCACTGAAGCTTTCTTT
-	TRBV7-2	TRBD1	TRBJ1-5	CASSLVGGGLQPQHF	TGTGCCAGCAGCTTAGTTGGAGGGGGCCTTCAGCCCCAGCATTTT
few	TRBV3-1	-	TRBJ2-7	CASTLGGGTYEQYF	TGTGCCAGCACCCTAGGGGGCGGGACCTACGAGCAGTACTTC
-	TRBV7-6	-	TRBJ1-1	CASSQTGDTEAFF	TGTGCCAGCAGCCAGACGGGGGACACTGAAGCTTTCTTT
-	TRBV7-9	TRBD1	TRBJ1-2	CASSYRGLSNYGYTF	TGTGCCAGCAGCTACAGGGGGTTATCTAACTATGGCTACACCTTC
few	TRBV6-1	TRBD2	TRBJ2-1	CASSLTLAGGYNEQFF	TGTGCCAGCAGTTTAACCTTAGCGGGGGGTTACAATGAGCAGTTCTTC
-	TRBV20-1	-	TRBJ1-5	CSARQTDEGQPQHF	TGCAGTGCTAGACAGACAGACGAGGGTCAGCCCCAGCATTTT
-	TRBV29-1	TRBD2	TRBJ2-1	CSVGWGRGNEQFF	TGCAGCGTTGGGTGGGGGAGGGGCAATGAGCAGTTCTTC
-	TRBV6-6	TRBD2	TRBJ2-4	CASSPSGRKNIQYF	TGTGCCAGCAGCCCAAGCGGGAGGAAAAACATTCAGTACTTC
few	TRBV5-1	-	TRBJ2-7	CASSLAWQVHEQYF	TGCGCCAGCAGCTTGGCGTGGCAGGTCCACGAGCAGTACTTC
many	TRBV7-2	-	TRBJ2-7	CASSPPGLAYEQYF	TGTGCCAGCAGCCCCCCGGGATTAGCCTACGAGCAGTACTTC
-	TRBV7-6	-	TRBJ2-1	CASSLTVGEQFF	TGTGCCAGCAGCTTGACCGTGGGTGAGCAGTTCTTC
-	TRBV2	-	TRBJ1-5	CASSEEFGGRPQHF	TGTGCCAGCAGTGAAGAATTCGGGGGACGGCCCCAGCATTTT
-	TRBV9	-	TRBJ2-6	CASSGVRWAGANVLTF	TGTGCCAGCAGCGGAGTCCGGTGGGCTGGGGCCAACGTCCTGACTTTC
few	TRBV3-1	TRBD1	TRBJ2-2	CASSQMGQGSTGELFF	TGTGCCAGCAGCCAAATGGGACAGGGGAGCACTGGGGAGCTGTTTTTT
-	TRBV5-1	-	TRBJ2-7	CAGSLELYQGSSYEQYF	TGCGCCGGCAGCTTGGAGCTATATCAAGGGAGCTCCTACGAGCAGTACTTC
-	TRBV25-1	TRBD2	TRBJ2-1	CASRASGRAAYNEQFF	TGTGCCAGCAGGGCTAGCGGGAGGGCCGCCTACAATGAGCAGTTCTTC
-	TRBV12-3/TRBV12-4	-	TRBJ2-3	CASTPPDGNTDTQYF	TGTGCCAGCACTCCCCCGGATGGAAACACAGATACGCAGTATTTT
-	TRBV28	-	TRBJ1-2	CASSFLDRIYGYTF	TGTGCCAGCAGTTTTTTGGACAGAATCTATGGCTACACCTTC
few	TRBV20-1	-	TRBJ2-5	CSARGGVGYQETQYF	TGCAGTGCTAGAGGGGGGGTGGGGTACCAAGAGACCCAGTACTTC
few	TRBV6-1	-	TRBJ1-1	CASSAWGVNEAFF	TGTGCCAGCAGTGCCTGGGGGGTTAATGAAGCTTTCTTT
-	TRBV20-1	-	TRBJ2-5	CSAREWVRETQYF	TGCAGTGCTAGAGAATGGGTGAGGGAGACCCAGTACTTC
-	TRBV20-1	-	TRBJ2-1	CSANTLDSYNEQFF	TGCAGTGCCAATACTTTGGACTCTTACAATGAGCAGTTCTTC
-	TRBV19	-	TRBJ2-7	CASRNPAGDLHEQYF	TGTGCCAGTAGGAACCCGGCAGGGGATCTGCACGAGCAGTACTTC
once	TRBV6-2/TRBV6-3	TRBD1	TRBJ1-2	CASSFSPGQGATNYGYTF	TGTGCCAGCAGTTTTTCGCCGGGACAGGGAGCCACTAACTATGGCTACACCTTC
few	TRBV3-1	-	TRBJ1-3	CASSQRSGNTIYF	TGTGCCAGCAGCCAACGGTCTGGAAACACCATATATTTT
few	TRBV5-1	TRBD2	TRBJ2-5	CASSAWERGVSGETQYF	TGCGCCAGCAGCGCATGGGAGCGGGGGGTCTCAGGTGAGACCCAGTACTTC
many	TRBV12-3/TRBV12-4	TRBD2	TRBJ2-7	CASSKTSGSNEQYF	TGTGCCAGCAGTAAGACTAGCGGGTCCAACGAGCAGTACTTC
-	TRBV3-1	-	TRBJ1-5	CASSQDNGNQHF	TGTGCCAGCAGCCAAGATAACGGGAACCAGCATTTT